What follows describes a single T cell receptor (beta chain). These data come from a study of shared clonotypes between healthy human individuals. Assay: immunoSEQ multiplex PCR; the TCRdb copy retains only in-frame clones and omits some. This table holds millions of clones, over 85% found once. V was cut by 4 bases and J by 7 bases, with 11 bases left in between. CDR1 is SEHNR and CDR2 is FQNEAQ in the germline V gene (reference sequence). The CDR3 has 12 residues. Sequencing used naive CD4+ T cells sorted from blood. This sample's subset: CD45RA+ positively selected. The origin of this receptor is a young man in good health. The V gene is TRBV7-9, the J gene TRBJ2-7, with D possibly TRBD2 on 5 matching bases. CDR3 DNA sequence: TGTGCCAGCAGCTCTCCGCCGGGGGAGCAGTACTTC. Its translation is CASSSPPGEQYF.